One T cell receptor (beta chain) is described in this entry. Seattle's enrolled individuals joined amid active infection and were then monitored longitudinally. The CDR3 totals 15 residues. V was pared by 3 bases and J by 5 bases, with 6 bases of the junction left unmatched. Germline V CDR1 and CDR2: KGHSH, LQKENI. The data belong to a study of blood T cell repertoires in COVID-19. Across the whole study: Italy, Spain and the United States were the sources of the convalescent and acute COVID-19 samples. The cDNA or gDNA used as material had been derived from T cells, B-cell-depleted T cells, or PBMCs.

As originally analysed: For nucleated cells, counts were estimated from reference gene primer amplification. The method was immunoSEQ multiplex PCR; TCRdb's version includes in-frame clones alone and lacks a portion of them. The V and J calls and the clone size are those of that table, but D and trimming were determined from the DNA. The table lists 350,000 to 450,000 clones, approximately 86% of them singletons, with 7.1% in the top ten. The receptor comes from a woman aged 55-70 years with COVID-19, enrolled during active disease. V usage is TRBV18 and J usage is TRBJ2-2; TRBD1 agrees at 7 bases. What was sequenced was peripheral blood. The CDR3 DNA follows: TGTGCCAGCTCACCTCAGGACAGGATAACCGGGGAGCTGTTTTTT. Its protein product is CASSPQDRITGELFF.